The 25 T cell receptor beta chains presented below share a single source sample, sequenced in a study of shared clonotypes between healthy human individuals. It was CD45RO-negative cells, positively selected for CCR7, that made up naive CD8 cells, with terminally differentiated effector memory CD45RA+ cells excluded. Produced via immunoSEQ multiplex PCR; TCRdb's table is partial and in-frame only. The table has some 2,000,000 clones, 85% to 95% seen once. The specimen sequenced was naive CD8+ T cells sorted from blood. The receptors shown here come from a man aged 18 to 35 in good health.

The genes are TRBV2 and TRBJ2-3; unclear D gene. This CDR3 comprises 16 residues. Germline lookup yields CDR1 SNHLY and CDR2 FYNNEI. The ends were cut back, 5 bases at V and 3 bases at J, with 18 bases in the middle. The CDR3 region has the DNA TGTGCCAGCAGTACGCCGGATCGAGTCTATACAGATACGCAGTATTTT. As protein: CASSTPDRVYTDTQYF.

This clone was observed a single time. The chain couples TRBV15 to TRBJ2-1; 9 bases match TRBD2. CDR3 size: 15 residues. J was trimmed by 5 bases and V by 5 bases; bases with no gene match: 7. CDR1 is LNHNV, CDR2 YYDKDF, per germline (reference sequence). This CDR3 reads CATSPIAGVDNEQFF. The CDR3 region has the DNA TGTGCCACCAGCCCTATAGCGGGAGTTGACAATGAGCAGTTCTTC.

V and J are TRBV5-1 and TRBJ1-1; 8 positions match TRBD1. V was pared by 3 bases and J by 4 bases, with 11 bases of the junction left unmatched. The CDR3 is 16 residues long. Germline values: CDR1 SGHRS, CDR2 YFSETQ. The DNA for the CDR3 is TGCGCCAGCAGCTCCGAGCGCGGACAGGGTAGCACTGAAGCTTTCTTT. Protein: CASSSERGQGSTEAFF.

The chain links TRBV5-1 to TRBJ2-3; D may be TRBD2 (6 bases). Trimming removed 0 bases at V and 6 bases at J, with 14 bases between. This CDR3 region has 15 residues. From germline, CDR1 is SGHRS and CDR2 YFSETQ. As DNA, the CDR3 is TGCGCCAGCAGCTTGGCGTGGGACTCGAGGGATACGCAGTATTTT. Residues: CASSLAWDSRDTQYF.

V is TRBV27 and J is TRBJ1-1; D gene ambiguous. The CDR3 is 14 residues long. The ends were cut back, 6 bases at V and 3 bases at J, with 14 bases in the middle. CDR1 MNHEY and CDR2 SMNVEV come from the germline V gene (reference sequence). The CDR3 DNA reads as TGTGCCAGCAGGCTAACCGGACGGGACACTGAAGCTTTCTTT. Translated, it gives CASRLTGRDTEAFF.

This clone was observed once. The V call is TRBV19, the J call TRBJ2-7; D is undetermined. This CDR3 has 13 amino acids. V lost 5 bases to trimming and J lost 3 bases, with 11 bases between them. Per the germline V gene, CDR1 is LNHDA and CDR2 is SQIVND (reference sequence). CDR3: CASSLTVNYEQYF. Here the CDR3 DNA reads TGTGCCAGTAGTTTGACTGTAAACTACGAGCAGTACTTC.

The rearrangement uses TRBV7-9 and TRBJ2-2; D not resolved. Germline CDR1 SEHNR, CDR2 FQNEAQ (reference sequence). With 7 bases removed from V and 4 bases from J, the gap between germline ends came to 19 bases. CDR3 length equals 16 residues. CDR3 nucleotide sequence: TGTGCCAGCACCCTAAACCTAGGGCAATTCACCGGGGAGCTGTTTTTT. Translation: CASTLNLGQFTGELFF.

As to this clone: The same CDR3 can be traced to other DNA sequences in this sample. The chain has TRBV7-9 and TRBJ2-3; no definite D call. Between the trimmed V and J ends, which lost 1 base and 6 bases, there was a span of 8 bases. The CDR3 totals 13 residues. CDR1 and CDR2 from the germline V gene are SEHNR and FQNEAQ (reference sequence). The CDR3 nucleotides are TGTGCCAGCAGCTTAGTAGAAGTGGATACGCAGTATTTT. Translated: CASSLVEVDTQYF.

This clone was detected only once. J is TRBJ1-3 and V is TRBV6-6; D unclear. Germline CDR1 is MNHNY and CDR2 is SVGAGI (reference sequence). This CDR3 comprises 13 residues. V was pared by 6 bases and J by 2 bases, with 8 bases between. The CDR3, as DNA: TGTGCCAGCAGCCCTGGTCCTGGAAACACCATATATTTT. It yields the protein CASSPGPGNTIYF.

V usage is TRBV28 and J usage is TRBJ1-2, with D tentatively TRBD1 (6 bases). The CDR3 sequence is 15 residues long. V was trimmed by 5 bases and J by 6 bases, leaving 19 bases between them. Germline values: CDR1 MDHEN, CDR2 SYDVKM. In nucleotides, the CDR3 is TGTGCCAGCAGTAGGCTGGGGGGGCTATCGGATGGCTACACCTTC. Protein sequence: CASSRLGGLSDGYTF.

The chain has TRBV4-1 and TRBJ2-7; perhaps D is TRBD1 or TRBD2 (5 bases each). The length of the CDR3 is 15 residues. Between the trimmed V and J ends, which lost 0 bases and 2 bases, there was a span of 11 bases. Germline V gives CDR1 MGHRA, CDR2 YSYEKL. CDR3 in DNA: TGCGCCAGCAGCCAAGATATGGGGGTAACCTACGAGCAGTACTTC. Amino acid sequence: CASSQDMGVTYEQYF.

This clone has a handful of counts. The rearrangement joins TRBV11-2 to TRBJ1-4, with TRBD1 matching 7 bases. Germline V CDR1 and CDR2: SGHAT, FQNNGV. The V and J ends lost 5 bases and 7 bases, in that order; junction bases with no gene match: 10. This CDR3 has 15 residues. Here the CDR3 reads CASSPGTVNSEKLFF. DNA of the CDR3: TGTGCCAGCAGCCCCGGGACAGTCAACAGTGAAAAACTGTTTTTT.

This chain links TRBV29-1 with TRBJ1-1; D is unclear. Germline-derived CDR1 and CDR2 are SQVTM and ANQGSEA. The CDR3 is 12 amino acids. V was cut by 5 bases and J by 3 bases, with 10 bases left in between. The CDR3 DNA sequence: TGCAGCGTTCTCGAGTGGGACACTGAAGCTTTCTTT. It yields the protein CSVLEWDTEAFF.

V and J are TRBV5-1 and TRBJ2-5; perhaps TRBD2 as D (5 bases). The ends were cut back, 4 bases at V and 1 base at J, with 8 bases in the middle. Germline V lookup: CDR1 SGHRS, CDR2 YFSETQ. This CDR3 has 13 amino acids. CDR3 loop: CASSPRGQETQYF. Here the CDR3 DNA reads TGCGCCAGCAGCCCCCGGGGCCAAGAGACCCAGTACTTC.

The V gene is TRBV13, the J gene TRBJ1-1; D remains unclear. From germline, CDR1 is PRHDT and CDR2 FYEKMQ (reference sequence). Trimming left V 4 bases short and J 5 bases short, with 8 bases between. The CDR3 has 12 amino acids. The CDR3 DNA sequence: TGTGCCAGCAGCTACGTGGGAACTGAAGCTTTCTTT. It encodes CASSYVGTEAFF.

This chain uses TRBV27 with TRBJ2-5; the D gene is possibly TRBD1 (6 bases). V lost 6 bases and J lost 3, with 8 bases in between. CDR1 is MNHEY, CDR2 SMNVEV, per germline (reference sequence). The CDR3 covers 12 residues. Here the CDR3 reads CASRGAKETQYF. The DNA of the CDR3 is TGTGCCAGCAGGGGGGCCAAAGAGACCCAGTACTTC.

This rearrangement joins TRBV10-3 to TRBJ1-2; no definite D call. The CDR3 is 15 residues long. Per the germline V gene, CDR1 is ENHRY and CDR2 is SYGVKD. Trimming removed 0 bases at V and 2 bases at J, with 10 bases between. CDR3 protein: CAISESPTVNYGYTF. CDR3 bases: TGTGCCATCAGTGAGTCTCCGACGGTCAACTATGGCTACACCTTC.

Details on this clone: This same CDR3 is encoded by further DNA sequences in the sample. This chain uses TRBV6-5 with TRBJ2-5, with TRBD1 as a possible D gene (6 bases). The V gene's germline CDR1 is MNHEY and CDR2 SVGAGI. This CDR3 is built from 14 residues. Deletions cut 2 bases from V and 2 bases from J, with 9 bases between. The CDR3 loop reads CASSYLQGQETQYF. CDR3 in DNA: TGTGCCAGCAGTTACCTTCAGGGGCAAGAGACCCAGTACTTC.

This clone was observed a single time. Other DNA sequences within the sample encode an identical CDR3. The chain combines TRBV30 with TRBJ2-1, with 7 positions matching TRBD2. Germline CDR1 reads GTSNPN; CDR2 reads SVGIG (reference sequence). The length of the CDR3 is 13 residues. Trimming took 0 bases from V and 9 from J; bases not matched to a gene: 5. CDR3 amino acids: CAWSVLGGVEQFF. CDR3 bases: TGTGCCTGGAGTGTACTTGGGGGGGTTGAGCAGTTCTTC.

The V call is TRBV19, the J call TRBJ2-2; 9 bases line up with TRBD1. V lost 8 bases, J lost 5 bases, and 6 bases stayed unmatched. Germline values: CDR1 LNHDA, CDR2 SQIVND (reference sequence). The CDR3 contains 14 residues. The CDR3 coding sequence is TGTGCCAGTGGCCCGGGACAGGGAACCGGGGAGCTGTTTTTT. Translating it yields CASGPGQGTGELFF. Full variable domain (missing parts from reference TRBV19 and TRBJ2-2): DGGITQSPKYLFRKEGQNVTLSCEQNLNHDAMYWYRQDPGQGLRLIYYSQIVNDFQKGDIAEGYSVSREKKESFPLTVTSAQKNPTAFYLCASGPGQGTGELFFGEGSRLTVL.

Of note for this clone: In the same sample, other DNA sequences code for this CDR3. Here the CDR3 DNA reads TGCGCCAGCAGCCAATTAGGGAGCACTGAAGCTTTCTTT. Its translation is CASSQLGSTEAFF. The rearrangement joins TRBV4-1 to TRBJ1-1; D is unclear. The V gene lost 2 bases and the J gene lost 4 bases, with 8 bases spanning the gap. Per germline, CDR1 MGHRA and CDR2 YSYEKL. The CDR3 is 13 amino acids.

V is TRBV2 and J is TRBJ1-5; D might be TRBD1 (5 bases). V was cut by 3 bases and J by 2 bases, with 11 bases left in between. CDR3 length: 15 amino acids. Germline V gives CDR1 SNHLY, CDR2 FYNNEI. Here the CDR3 DNA reads TGTGCCAGCAGTGACAGGGAGTGGGGCAATCAGCCCCAGCATTTT. It is translated as CASSDREWGNQPQHF.

The chain is built from TRBV10-1 and TRBJ1-1; D uncertain. V lost 0 bases and J lost 1, with 6 bases in between. Looked up from germline, CDR1 is WNHNN and CDR2 is SYGVQD (reference sequence). CDR3 length equals 14 residues. DNA for the CDR3: TGCGCCAGCAGTGAGTCGACGGCGAACACTGAAGCTTTCTTT. It encodes CASSESTANTEAFF.

The J gene is TRBJ2-7, the V gene TRBV7-9; D possibly uses TRBD1 or TRBD2 (6 bases each). This CDR3 contains 16 residues. Germline lookup yields CDR1 SEHNR and CDR2 FQNEAQ (reference sequence). The V end lost 2 bases, the J end lost 6 bases, and 20 bases lay between the germline ends. CDR3 in DNA: TGTGCCAGCAGCTTAAGGGGGGCTACAGGGTTAGGCGAGCAGTACTTC. This gives the protein CASSLRGATGLGEQYF.

In this sample, this clone turned up a few times. This specimen includes other DNA sequences encoding the same CDR3. The chain joins TRBV27 to TRBJ2-1, with 11 bases identical to TRBD2. With V trimmed by 2 bases and J by 0 bases, 0 bases remained unmatched. The CDR3 is 16 residues long. Germline V gives CDR1 MNHEY, CDR2 SMNVEV (reference sequence). This CDR3 reads CASSLLAGGSYNEQFF. In DNA, the CDR3 is TGTGCCAGCAGTTTACTAGCGGGGGGCTCCTACAATGAGCAGTTCTTC.